Here is one TCR beta chain with its context. Antigen specificity is unknown. Together with a sample-barcoded 5' primer, a J-beta primer mix was included in a second PCR lasting about 6 to 11 cycles. Each cDNA molecule received a tag from a template-switch adaptor that had 12 random nucleotides. TCRdb reprocessed the 5' RACE reads via MiXCR and lists one record per CDR3 protein. This sample carries hundreds of thousands of distinct CDR3 sequences, more than 55% of them seen once, and the ten largest clones take under 30%. This sample is drawn from a study of blood T cells in healthy people across ages. Study observations and caveats: Naive T cell percentage showed a strong correlation with the diversity of TCR beta.

Healthy Russian Caucasian donors spanned ages about 6 to 95 years. The origin of this receptor is a man in his forties in good health. The specimen sequenced was blood.

The CDR3 bases are TGCAGCGTTTTCCGGGGCGACCGCTACACCTTC. Protein sequence: CSVFRGDRYTF. J is TRBJ1-2 and V is TRBV29-1; D possibly corresponds to TRBD1 (5 bases). The V and J ends lost 5 bases and 9 bases respectively, with 13 bases between them. CDR1 and CDR2 from the germline V gene are SQVTM and ANQGSEA. The CDR3 runs 11 residues.